What follows describes a single T cell receptor beta chain. The antigen it binds to is not known. There are no base qualities to consult, and no much larger clone falls within one base. This record comes from a study of blood T cell repertoires in COVID-19 (dated by TCRdb to 2020 to 2022). Regarding the research as a whole: Samples covering the acute and convalescent phases of COVID-19 were provided by collaborators in the United States, Italy and Spain. The material from the prospective study consisted of cDNA or gDNA derived from T cells, B-cell-depleted T cells, or PBMCs. The dataset comprised deeply sampled blood TCRbeta repertoires from subjects exposed to, actively infected with, or recovered from COVID-19. The repertoires were released in a freely available public database intended as a resource for research on the immune response to SARS-CoV-2. Samples were obtained from the ongoing ImmuneRACE study (first 160 participants) and from 950 to 1,500 subjects provided by 6 global collaborators. Nearly every sample came with metadata listing a de-identified subject ID, COVID-19 status, age in years and sex. Where available, HLA class I and class II types were obtained from metadata supplied by the sample provider rather than from assay-based typing. Results and caveats for the whole study, not just this receptor: The amount of clinical and demographic metadata varied by source and participant and was provided uncurated.

The immunoSEQ Assay, a bias-controlled multiplex PCR, was used to amplify TCRbeta CDR3 regions from genomic DNA. The published analysis was carried out like this. The number of nucleated cells in each sample was estimated from the amplification of reference gene primers within the assay. To quantify the absolute abundance of each unique TCRbeta CDR3 rearrangement, sequence reads were collapsed and filtered. Productive Simpson clonality was computed per sample as the square root of Simpson's diversity index over productive rearrangements. TCRdb provides this immuneACCESS table in a form limited to in-frame rearrangements. Some clones are lacking; in checked studies, under half of them reflect an unresolved V gene, and why the rest are absent is not known. That table furnishes V, J and clone size, whereas the DNA furnished D and trimming. The sample table lists approximately 350,000 clones, 65% to 90% of them with a count of one. The ten largest clones capture about 7.1% of the sample.

One collaborating source in Seattle enrolled patients while the patients were actively infected and followed the patients over time throughout the course of disease. Each collaborating institution followed its own protocols to collect whole blood in K2EDTA tubes. For TCRbeta analysis, collaborator samples were shipped as frozen whole blood, as isolated PBMCs, or as DNA extracted from either sample type. V gives up 4 bases and J gives up 5 bases, and the segment between their germline ends measures 24 bases. CDR1 and CDR2, looked up from the germline V gene, are SGHRS and YFSETQ. The CDR3 runs 18 residues from the cysteine to the phenylalanine. CDR3 DNA is the only sequence kept; it has 54 bases, read in frame from the first base.

This receptor was obtained from a woman aged 55-75 years with COVID-19, enrolled during active disease. Sequencing used peripheral blood. In this chain, TRBV5-1 is recombined with TRBJ1-4; tentative D gene TRBD1, with 5 bases matching. The DNA sequence follows: TGCGCCAGCAGCGGCGCGGGGACGCCGTCCGGTTGGAATGAAAAACTGTTTTTT. Its translation is CASSGAGTPSGWNEKLFF.